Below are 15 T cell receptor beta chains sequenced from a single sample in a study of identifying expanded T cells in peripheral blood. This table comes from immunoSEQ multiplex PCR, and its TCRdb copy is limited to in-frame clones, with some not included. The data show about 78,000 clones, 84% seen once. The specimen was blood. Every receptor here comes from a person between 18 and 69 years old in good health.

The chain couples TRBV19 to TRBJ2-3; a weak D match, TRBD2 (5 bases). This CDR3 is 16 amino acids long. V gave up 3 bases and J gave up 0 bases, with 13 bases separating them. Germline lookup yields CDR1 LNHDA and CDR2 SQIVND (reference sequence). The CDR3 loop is CASSINGGPSTDTQYF. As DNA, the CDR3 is TGTGCCAGTAGTATTAACGGCGGGCCGAGCACAGATACGCAGTATTTT. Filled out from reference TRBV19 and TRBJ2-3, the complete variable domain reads DGGITQSPKYLFRKEGQNVTLSCEQNLNHDAMYWYRQDPGQGLRLIYYSQIVNDFQKGDIAEGYSVSREKKESFPLTVTSAQKNPTAFYLCASSINGGPSTDTQYFGPGTRLTVL.

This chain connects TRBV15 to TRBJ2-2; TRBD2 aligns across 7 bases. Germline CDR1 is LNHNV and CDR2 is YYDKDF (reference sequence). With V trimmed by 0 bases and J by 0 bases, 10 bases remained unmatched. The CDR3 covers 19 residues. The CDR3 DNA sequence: TGTGCCACCAGCAGAGATTCGGCGGGTGGGAGGGCGAACACCGGGGAGCTGTTTTTT. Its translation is CATSRDSAGGRANTGELFF.

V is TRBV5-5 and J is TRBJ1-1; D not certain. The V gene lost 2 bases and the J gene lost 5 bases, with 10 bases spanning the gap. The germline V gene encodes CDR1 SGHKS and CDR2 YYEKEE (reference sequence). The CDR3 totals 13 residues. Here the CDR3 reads CASSFSGETEAFF. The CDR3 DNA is TGTGCCAGCAGCTTTAGCGGGGAAACTGAAGCTTTCTTT.

In DNA, the CDR3 is TGTGCCAGCAGCTTAAGGCGGAACACCGGGGAGCTGTTTTTT. This encodes CASSLRRNTGELFF. The chain couples TRBV7-9 to TRBJ2-2; D not resolved. In germline, CDR1 is SEHNR, CDR2 FQNEAQ (reference sequence). The V gene lost 2 bases and the J gene lost 1 base, with 5 bases spanning the gap. There are 14 residues in the CDR3.

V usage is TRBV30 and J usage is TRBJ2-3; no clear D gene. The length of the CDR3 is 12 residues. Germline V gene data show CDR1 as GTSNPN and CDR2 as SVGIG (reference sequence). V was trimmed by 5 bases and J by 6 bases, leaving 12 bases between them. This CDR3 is CAWSTLGDTQYF. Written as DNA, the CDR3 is TGTGCCTGGTCGACGTTGGGGGATACGCAGTATTTT.

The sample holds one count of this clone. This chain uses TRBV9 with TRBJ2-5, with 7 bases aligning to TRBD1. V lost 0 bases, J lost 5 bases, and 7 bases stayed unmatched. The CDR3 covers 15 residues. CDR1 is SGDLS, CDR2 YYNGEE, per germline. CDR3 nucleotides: TGTGCCAGCAGCGTAGGTGACAGGGAGAGGGAGACCCAGTACTTC. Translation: CASSVGDRERETQYF.

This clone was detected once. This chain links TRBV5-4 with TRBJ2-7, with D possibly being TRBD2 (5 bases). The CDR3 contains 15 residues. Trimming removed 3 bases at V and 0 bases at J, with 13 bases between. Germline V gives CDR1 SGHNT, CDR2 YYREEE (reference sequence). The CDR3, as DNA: TGTGCCAGCAGCTCAGGACTTGGAAGCTCCTACGAGCAGTACTTC. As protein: CASSSGLGSSYEQYF.

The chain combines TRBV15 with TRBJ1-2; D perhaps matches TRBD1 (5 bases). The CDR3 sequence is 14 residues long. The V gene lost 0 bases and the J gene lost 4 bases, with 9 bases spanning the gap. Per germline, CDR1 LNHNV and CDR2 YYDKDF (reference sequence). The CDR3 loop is CATSRDLTGYGYTF. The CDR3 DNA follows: TGTGCCACCAGCAGAGATCTAACAGGCTATGGCTACACCTTC.

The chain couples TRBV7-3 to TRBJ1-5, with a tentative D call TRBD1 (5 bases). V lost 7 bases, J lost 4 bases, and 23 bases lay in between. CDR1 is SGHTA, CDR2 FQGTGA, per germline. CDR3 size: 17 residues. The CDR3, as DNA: TGTGCCAGCACCCCCTCCGAGGCAGGGCGGTTGAATCAGCCCCAGCATTTT. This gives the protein CASTPSEAGRLNQPQHF.

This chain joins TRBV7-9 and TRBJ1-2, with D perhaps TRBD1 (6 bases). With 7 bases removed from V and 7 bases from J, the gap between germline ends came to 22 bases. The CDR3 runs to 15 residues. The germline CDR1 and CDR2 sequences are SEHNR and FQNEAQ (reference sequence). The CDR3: CASNPKGEPSFGYTF. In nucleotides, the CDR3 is TGTGCCAGCAACCCGAAGGGGGAGCCCTCCTTTGGCTACACCTTC.

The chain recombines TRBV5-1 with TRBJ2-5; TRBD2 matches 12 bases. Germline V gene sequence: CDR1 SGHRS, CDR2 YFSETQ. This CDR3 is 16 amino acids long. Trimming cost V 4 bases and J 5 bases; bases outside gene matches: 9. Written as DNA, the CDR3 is TGCGCCAGCAGCCCGACTAGCGGGGGAGTCATGGAGACCCAGTACTTC. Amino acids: CASSPTSGGVMETQYF. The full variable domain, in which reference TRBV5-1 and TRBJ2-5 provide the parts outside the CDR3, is KAGVTQTPRYLIKTRGQQVTLSCSPISGHRSVSWYQQTPGQGLQFLFEYFSETQRNKGNFPGRFSGRQFSNSRSEMNVSTLELGDSALYLCASSPTSGGVMETQYFGPGTRLLVL.

CDR3 nucleotide sequence: TGTGCCAGCAGCCCCGAGATTAGCGGGAGCACAGATACGCAGTATTTT. Its translation is CASSPEISGSTDTQYF. This chain joins TRBV5-4 and TRBJ2-3; 7 nucleotides line up with TRBD2. Looked up from germline, CDR1 is SGHNT and CDR2 is YYREEE (reference sequence). J lost 0 bases, V lost 4 bases, and 8 bases had no gene match. This CDR3 has 16 amino acids.

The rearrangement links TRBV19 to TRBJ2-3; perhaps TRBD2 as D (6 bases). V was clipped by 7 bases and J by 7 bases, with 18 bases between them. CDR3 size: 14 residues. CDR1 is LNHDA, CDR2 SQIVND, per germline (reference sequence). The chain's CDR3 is CASTPGLGINTQYF. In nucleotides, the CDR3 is TGTGCCAGTACCCCGGGACTTGGGATAAATACGCAGTATTTT.

This CDR3 reads CASSQDWQTYEQYF. The DNA for the CDR3 is TGCGCCAGCAGCCAAGATTGGCAGACCTACGAGCAGTACTTC. The chain links TRBV4-1 to TRBJ2-7; D call uncertain. CDR1 is MGHRA, CDR2 YSYEKL, per germline. With 0 bases removed from V and 2 bases from J, the gap between germline ends came to 8 bases. The CDR3 extends over 14 amino acids.

CDR3 protein: CASSLRRASHEQYF. The CDR3 coding sequence is TGTGCCAGCAGCTTAAGGAGGGCAAGTCACGAGCAGTACTTC. This chain uses TRBV7-8 with TRBJ2-7; D might be TRBD2 (6 bases). The CDR3 is 14 amino acids. With 2 bases removed from V and 5 bases from J, the gap between germline ends came to 13 bases. CDR1 is SGHVS, CDR2 FQNEAQ, per germline.